Described below is a single T cell receptor beta chain sequence and its context. The germline V and J ends were trimmed by 5 bases and 5 bases, with 15 bases remaining between them. Germline values: CDR1 LNHDA, CDR2 SQIVND (reference sequence). This CDR3 region has 14 residues. Clones were read by immunoSEQ multiplex PCR, and TCRdb kept only the in-frame ones, dropping some. Of roughly 59,000 clones in the sample, 92% were seen once. This sample is drawn from a study of control samples from healthy donors and cancer patients. The source material was PBMCs. The J gene is TRBJ2-5, the V gene TRBV19; possibly TRBD2 for D (5 bases). This TCR came from a man aged 35 to 55 with colorectal cancer. Here the CDR3 reads CASSPPGVGETQYF. For the CDR3, the DNA is TGTGCCAGTAGTCCCCCCGGGGTTGGCGAGACCCAGTACTTC. The variable domain in full, with the rest retrieved from reference TRBV19 and TRBJ2-5, is DGGITQSPKYLFRKEGQNVTLSCEQNLNHDAMYWYRQDPGQGLRLIYYSQIVNDFQKGDIAEGYSVSREKKESFPLTVTSAQKNPTAFYLCASSPPGVGETQYFGPGTRLLVL.